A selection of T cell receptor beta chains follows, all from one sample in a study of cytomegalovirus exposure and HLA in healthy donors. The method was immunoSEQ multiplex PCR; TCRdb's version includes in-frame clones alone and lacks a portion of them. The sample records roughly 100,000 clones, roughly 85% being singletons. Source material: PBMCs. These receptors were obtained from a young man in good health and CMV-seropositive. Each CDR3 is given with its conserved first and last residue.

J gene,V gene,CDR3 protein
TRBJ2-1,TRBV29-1,CSVGPSNEQFF
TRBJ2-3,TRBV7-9,CASSLTGDRVGADTQYF
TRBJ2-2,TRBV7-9,CASSFGWWTSGSNTGELFF
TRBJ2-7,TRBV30,CAWKQDRGMYEQYF
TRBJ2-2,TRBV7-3,CASSSIRDLRGGELFF
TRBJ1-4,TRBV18,CASSPADMEIEKLFF
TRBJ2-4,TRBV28,CASGSYDTLVANIQYF
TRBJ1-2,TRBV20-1,CSVPDYGYTF
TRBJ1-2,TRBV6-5,CASSRTLLGYGYTF
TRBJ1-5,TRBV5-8,CASSLQGYSNQPQHF
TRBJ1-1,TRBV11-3,CASSLGVGIRAFF
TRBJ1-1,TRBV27,CASSLSGLTGFTEAFF
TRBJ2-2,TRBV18,CASSGRGGGGELFF
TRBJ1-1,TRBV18,CASSLNRDTEAFF
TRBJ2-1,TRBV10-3,CAISDPGTSGREQFF
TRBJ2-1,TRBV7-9,CASSLVGGRGINEQFF
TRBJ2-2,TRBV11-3,CASSFSLAGGATGELFF
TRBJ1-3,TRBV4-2,CASSQDPGTSGNTIYF
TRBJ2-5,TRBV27,CASSLLGTGQETQYF
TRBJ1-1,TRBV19,CASSMTGLTNTEAFF
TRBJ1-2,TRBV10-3,CAISESGGQVSNYGYTF
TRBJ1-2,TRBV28,CASSLGQRVTNYGYTF
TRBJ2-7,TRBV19,CASSHRQGPYEQYF
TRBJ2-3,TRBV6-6,CASKPRGSDTQYF
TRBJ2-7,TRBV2,CASSDRGHEQYF
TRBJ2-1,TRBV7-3,CASSLTGREGGEQFF
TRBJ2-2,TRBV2,CASSVDRYTGELFF
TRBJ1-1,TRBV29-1,CSVSSAGASTEAFF
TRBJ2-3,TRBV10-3,CAITPGLARPDTQYF
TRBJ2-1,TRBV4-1,CASSQGRVNYNEQFF
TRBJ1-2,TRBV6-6,CASSFYRGTGYGYTF
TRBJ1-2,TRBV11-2,CASSLAGDERGYTF
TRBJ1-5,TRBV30,CAWSHGGQGSQPQHF
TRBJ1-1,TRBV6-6,CASSSISGTEEAFF
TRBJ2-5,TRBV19,CASSISSVETQYF
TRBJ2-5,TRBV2,CASRADSGETQYF
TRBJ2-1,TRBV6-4,CASSEGSGSYNEQFF
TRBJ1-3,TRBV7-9,CASSLGTRPSGNTIYF
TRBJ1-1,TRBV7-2,CASSSVDRAGTEAFF
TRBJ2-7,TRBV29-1,CSAPPGQGAVEQYF
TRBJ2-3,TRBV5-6,CASSLPGDRGDTQYF
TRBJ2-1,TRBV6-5,CASRLRDRAYNEQFF
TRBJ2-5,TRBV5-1,CASSSSGRSHLYQETQYF
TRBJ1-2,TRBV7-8,CASSFSQGLDGYTF
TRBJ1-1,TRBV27,CASSLGLLNTEAFF
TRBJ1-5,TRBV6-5,CASRGEGQPQHF
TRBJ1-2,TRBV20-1,CSCSQGNGYTF
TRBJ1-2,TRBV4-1,CASSQGMIFRGVDGYTF
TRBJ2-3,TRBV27,CASTSGLRDTQYF
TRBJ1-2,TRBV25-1,CASSEYIGREHF
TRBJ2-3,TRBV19,CASSIVATASTDTQYF
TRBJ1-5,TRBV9,CASSVGRDRGPEVKQPQHF
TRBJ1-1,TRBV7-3,CASSPGRSTEAFF